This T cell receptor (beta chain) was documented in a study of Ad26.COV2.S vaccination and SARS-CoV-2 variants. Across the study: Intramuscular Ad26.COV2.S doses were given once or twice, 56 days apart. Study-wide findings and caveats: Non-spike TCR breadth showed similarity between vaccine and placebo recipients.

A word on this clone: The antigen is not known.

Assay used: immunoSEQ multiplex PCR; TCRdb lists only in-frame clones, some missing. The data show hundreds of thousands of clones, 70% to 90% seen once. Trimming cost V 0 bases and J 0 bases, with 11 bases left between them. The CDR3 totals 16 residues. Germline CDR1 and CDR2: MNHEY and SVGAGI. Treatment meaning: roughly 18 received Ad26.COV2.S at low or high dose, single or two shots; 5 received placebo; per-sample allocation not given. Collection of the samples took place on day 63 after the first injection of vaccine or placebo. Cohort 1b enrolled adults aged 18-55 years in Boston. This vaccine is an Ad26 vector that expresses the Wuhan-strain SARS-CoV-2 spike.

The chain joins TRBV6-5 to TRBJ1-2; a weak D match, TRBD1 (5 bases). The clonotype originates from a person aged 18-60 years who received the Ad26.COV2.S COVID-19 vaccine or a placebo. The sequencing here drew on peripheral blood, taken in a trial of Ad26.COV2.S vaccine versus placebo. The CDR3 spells CASSYSQGTANYGYTF. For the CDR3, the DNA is TGTGCCAGCAGTTACTCGCAGGGTACAGCTAACTATGGCTACACCTTC.